These 25 T cell receptor beta chains came from one sample sequenced in a study of CD8 T cells in ankylosing spondylitis. TCRdb recomputed calls from the 5' RACE reads with MiXCR, one row per CDR3 protein. The table includes 350,000 to 400,000 distinct CDR3 sequences, about 20% detected once. The sequencing sample was made of blood, either unsorted or a sorted T cell fraction (not recorded which). The receptors come from a male donor with ankylosing spondylitis or in good health (not recorded which).

The CDR3 nucleotides are TGTGCCAGCAGCCTCCGGGGCGAGGTCACAGATACGCAGTATTTT. Its translation: CASSLRGEVTDTQYF. J is TRBJ2-3 and V is TRBV11-2; D tentatively reads TRBD1 or TRBD2 (5 bases each). V was shortened by 5 bases and J by 2 bases, with 14 bases between the two germline ends. The V gene's germline CDR1 is SGHAT and CDR2 FQNNGV. The CDR3 has 15 residues. The whole variable domain, remainder taken from reference TRBV11-2 and TRBJ2-3, is EAGVAQSPRYKIIEKRQSVAFWCNPISGHATLYWYQQILGQGPKLLIQFQNNGVVDDSQLPKDRFSAERLKGVDSTLKIQPAKLEDSAVYLCASSLRGEVTDTQYFGPGTRLTVL.

CDR3 protein: CSARDRTRSEQYF. CDR3 coding DNA: TGCAGTGCTAGAGATCGAACTAGATCCGAGCAGTACTTC. The chain has TRBV20-1 and TRBJ2-7, with a tentative D call TRBD2 (5 bases). The CDR3 runs 13 residues. Germline V gene data show CDR1 as DFQATT and CDR2 as SNEGSKA (reference sequence). V lost 0 bases to trimming and J lost 6 bases, with 12 bases between them.

This clonotype was seen only a few times. The J gene is TRBJ2-1, the V gene TRBV7-2; 10 bases are a match to TRBD2. The ends lost 5 bases at V and 4 bases at J; junction bases unmatched: 5. CDR1 is SGHTA and CDR2 is FQGNSA in the germline V gene. The CDR3 is 15 amino acids. The CDR3 bases are TGTGCCAGCAGCGAGAGCGGGGGGGTATACAATGAGCAGTTCTTC. Its translation: CASSESGGVYNEQFF. Filled out from reference TRBV7-2 and TRBJ2-1, the complete variable domain reads GAGVSQSPSNKVTEKGKDVELRCDPISGHTALYWYRQSLGQGLEFLIYFQGNSAPDKSGLPSDRFSAERTGGSVSTLTIQRTQQEDSAVYLCASSESGGVYNEQFFGPGTRLTVL.

Only one count was recorded for this clonotype. The chain couples TRBV20-1 to TRBJ1-5; possible D gene TRBD1, 5 bases. This CDR3 comprises 16 residues. Germline assignment: CDR1 DFQATT and CDR2 SNEGSKA (reference sequence). V lost 1 base and J lost 6, with 19 bases in between. CDR3 sequence reads: CSARGAGAPGGQPQHF. As DNA, the CDR3 is TGCAGTGCTAGAGGCGCCGGGGCCCCGGGGGGTCAGCCCCAGCATTTT.

The chain couples TRBV2 to TRBJ2-5; the D call may be TRBD1 or TRBD2 (6 bases each). The V end lost 2 bases, the J end lost 5 bases, and 12 bases lay between the germline ends. CDR3 length: 14 residues. Per germline, CDR1 SNHLY and CDR2 FYNNEI. CDR3 protein: CASSETWRGETQYF. In DNA form, the CDR3 reads TGTGCCAGCAGTGAAACTTGGAGGGGGGAGACCCAGTACTTC. Looking up the rest from reference TRBV2 and TRBJ2-5 gives the full variable domain: EPEVTQTPSHQVTQMGQEVILRCVPISNHLYFYWYRQILGQKVEFLVSFYNNEISEKSEIFDDQFSVERPDGSNFTLKIRSTKLEDSAMYFCASSETWRGETQYFGPGTRLLVL.

This clonotype was detected ten times or more. The rearrangement links TRBV7-2 to TRBJ2-7, with 11 bases fitting TRBD1. This CDR3 is built from 15 residues. With V trimmed by 1 base and J by 3 bases, 2 bases remained unmatched. Germline CDR1 is SGHTA and CDR2 is FQGNSA. The CDR3 nucleotides are TGTGCCAGCAGCTTAGGGACAGGGGGCGTCTACGAGCAGTACTTC. Translated, it gives CASSLGTGGVYEQYF.

The genes are TRBV20-1 and TRBJ2-1; 9 bases align to TRBD1. Germline CDR1 reads DFQATT; CDR2 reads SNEGSKA (reference sequence). This CDR3 is 14 amino acids long. The trim removed 4 bases at V and 3 bases at J, leaving 4 bases unmatched. Written as DNA, the CDR3 is TGCAGTGCTACGGACAGGGGTGTCTACAATGAGCAGTTCTTC. Protein sequence: CSATDRGVYNEQFF.

Only a few counts were recorded for this clonotype. The rearrangement uses TRBV10-3 and TRBJ2-1; the D gene is possibly TRBD2 (5 bases). V was trimmed by 6 bases and J by 2 bases, leaving 14 bases between them. The length of the CDR3 is 15 residues. Germline CDR1 ENHRY, CDR2 SYGVKD. The CDR3 protein is CAIRPSLGAYNEQFF. CDR3 DNA: TGTGCCATCAGGCCCTCCTTGGGAGCCTACAATGAGCAGTTCTTC.

The chain couples TRBV7-4 to TRBJ2-5; the D gene is possibly TRBD1 (5 bases). The V gene's germline CDR1 is SGHVT and CDR2 SQSDAQ. The germline V and J ends were trimmed by 1 base and 5 bases, with 14 bases remaining between them. The CDR3 has 15 residues. The DNA for the CDR3 is TGTGCCAGCAGCTTAGTAGGGGCAGTGGTGGAGACCCAGTACTTC. This encodes CASSLVGAVVETQYF.

The chain combines TRBV28 with TRBJ2-3, with 9 bases that match TRBD2. Germline-derived CDR1 and CDR2 are MDHEN and SYDVKM. This CDR3 spans 17 amino acids. V lost 4 bases to trimming and J lost 2 bases; unmatched junction nucleotides: 10. The CDR3 region is CASSYRLAGHHTDTQYF. The CDR3 DNA sequence: TGTGCCAGCAGTTACAGGCTAGCGGGGCACCACACAGATACGCAGTATTTT.

This chain connects TRBV9 to TRBJ1-1; D gene uncertain. CDR1 is SGDLS, CDR2 YYNGEE, per germline. This CDR3 is 15 amino acids long. V was cut by 2 bases and J by 0 bases, with 11 bases left in between. The CDR3 region is CASSVGTSLNTEAFF. The CDR3 DNA sequence: TGTGCCAGCAGCGTGGGAACCTCCTTGAACACTGAAGCTTTCTTT.

The rearrangement links TRBV5-6 to TRBJ2-7, with TRBD2 matching over 7 bases. CDR1 is SGHDT, CDR2 YYEEEE, per germline. This CDR3 contains 16 residues. V shed 0 bases and J 2 bases; nucleotides not matched to a gene: 8. The CDR3 DNA is TGTGCCAGCAGCTTGGTGGCGGGGGAGGCTGCCTACGAGCAGTACTTC. It encodes CASSLVAGEAAYEQYF.

This clonotype came up many times. The chain has TRBV7-9 and TRBJ2-7; D gene unclear. Germline loops: CDR1 SEHNR, CDR2 FQNEAQ (reference sequence). The CDR3 has 16 amino acids. V lost 0 bases and J 0 bases, leaving 12 bases between the germline ends. DNA of the CDR3: TGTGCCAGCAGCTTAGCGACCAGTGCAAGCTCCTACGAGCAGTACTTC. This codes for CASSLATSASSYEQYF.

This clonotype was counted only a few times. This chain uses TRBV29-1 with TRBJ1-1; D not certain. The V gene lost 5 bases and the J gene lost 0 bases, with 7 bases spanning the gap. The CDR3 runs to 12 residues. Per germline, CDR1 SQVTM and CDR2 ANQGSEA. This CDR3 is CSVLGVNTEAFF. The CDR3 bases are TGCAGCGTTCTTGGAGTGAACACTGAAGCTTTCTTT.

The chain links TRBV27 to TRBJ1-5, with D uncertain. The CDR3 is 16 amino acids. Looked up from germline, CDR1 is MNHEY and CDR2 is SMNVEV (reference sequence). V lost 1 base, J lost 6 bases, and 16 bases lay in between. The CDR3 protein is CASSLLSELEGQPQHF. The CDR3 coding sequence is TGTGCCAGCAGTTTATTGTCAGAGCTAGAAGGTCAGCCCCAGCATTTT.

This clonotype was observed a single time. The chain couples TRBV30 to TRBJ1-1; D call uncertain. This CDR3 is built from 12 residues. Trimming cost V 5 bases and J 3 bases, with 10 bases left between them. Germline V gene data show CDR1 as GTSNPN and CDR2 as SVGIG (reference sequence). The CDR3 loop is CAWERADTEAFF. In DNA, the CDR3 is TGTGCCTGGGAGCGGGCTGACACTGAAGCTTTCTTT.

The sample holds a few counts of this clonotype. V usage is TRBV20-1 and J usage is TRBJ2-1; 7 nucleotides match TRBD1. Germline CDR1 is DFQATT and CDR2 is SNEGSKA (reference sequence). The CDR3 has 14 residues. V lost 5 bases and J lost 7; bases outside the gene matches: 11. The CDR3 protein is CSAVRDRVYNEQFF. CDR3 coding DNA: TGCAGTGCTGTAAGGGACAGAGTCTATAATGAGCAGTTCTTC.

V gene TRBV20-1 combines with J gene TRBJ2-5, with D maybe TRBD1 (5 bases). The CDR3 extends over 12 amino acids. The V gene's germline CDR1 is DFQATT and CDR2 SNEGSKA (reference sequence). Deletions cut 6 bases from V and 5 bases from J, with 13 bases between. CDR3 residues: CSARDFGETQYF. CDR3 sequence (DNA): TGCAGTGCCAGGGATTTCGGGGAGACCCAGTACTTC.

The chain links TRBV30 to TRBJ2-7; the D is unclear. The V end lost 5 bases, the J end lost 1 base, and 9 bases lay between the germline ends. There are 12 residues in the CDR3. Germline CDR1 reads GTSNPN; CDR2 reads SVGIG (reference sequence). The CDR3 DNA sequence: TGTGCCTGGCTGACCTTATCCTACGAGCAGTACTTC. It yields the protein CAWLTLSYEQYF.

This clonotype was counted between two and nine times. J is TRBJ2-5 and V is TRBV12-3 or TRBV12-4; tentative D call: TRBD2 (7 bases). Trimming cost V 7 bases and J 5 bases, with 20 bases left between them. This CDR3 spans 15 amino acids. CDR3 sequence reads: CASTLGGGAGETQYF. In DNA, the CDR3 is TGTGCCAGCACCCTAGGGGGGGGGGCTGGTGAGACCCAGTACTTC.

The chain couples TRBV28 to TRBJ2-2, with D unclear. CDR1 and CDR2 from the germline V gene are MDHEN and SYDVKM. There are 12 residues in the CDR3. V dropped 7 bases and J dropped 6 bases, with 9 bases sitting between them. CDR3 sequence reads: CASTQTSGELFF. The CDR3 DNA reads TGTGCCAGCACCCAGACGTCCGGGGAGCTGTTTTTT.

The genes are TRBV4-1 and TRBJ2-1; 12 bases match TRBD2. The trim removed 4 bases at V and 10 bases at J, leaving 11 bases unmatched. This CDR3 is 16 amino acids long. CDR1 and CDR2 from the germline V gene are MGHRA and YSYEKL. The DNA for the CDR3 is TGCGCCAGCAGCCTGTACGCTAGCGGGGGGGGAGGAGAGCAGTTCTTC. Residues: CASSLYASGGGGEQFF.

The chain carries TRBV6-1 and TRBJ2-7; maybe TRBD2 (5 bases). V was clipped by 3 bases and J by 3 bases, with 12 bases between them. CDR1 MNHNS and CDR2 SASEGT come from the germline V gene. The CDR3 loop spans 14 amino acids. The CDR3: CASSELPGNYEQYF. CDR3 in DNA: TGTGCCAGCAGTGAGCTACCGGGAAACTACGAGCAGTACTTC.

This clonotype appeared a few times. This rearrangement joins TRBV6-5 to TRBJ2-5, with TRBD1 matching 8 bases. Germline CDR1 reads MNHEY; CDR2 reads SVGAGI. This CDR3 has 15 residues. Trimming at V came to 0 bases and at J to 9 bases, leaving 9 bases not matched to a gene. The chain's CDR3 is CASSYSTTGAGPQYF. The CDR3 DNA reads TGTGCCAGCAGTTACTCGACGACAGGGGCTGGGCCCCAGTACTTC.

This chain connects TRBV12-3 or TRBV12-4 to TRBJ2-7; TRBD1 matches at 9 bases. Trimming took 6 bases from V and 3 from J; bases not matched to a gene: 9. The CDR3 length is 15 residues. CDR3 sequence: CASSSRDRDLYEQYF. Here the CDR3 DNA reads TGTGCCAGCAGCTCCCGGGACAGGGACCTCTACGAGCAGTACTTC.